Below are 11 T cell receptor beta chains sequenced from a single sample in a study of OX40 agonist ivuxolimab in advanced cancers. This table comes from immunoSEQ multiplex PCR, and its TCRdb copy is limited to in-frame clones, with some not included. The sample lists approximately 40,000 clones, over 80% seen once, with approximately 9.7% in the top ten. The sequencing used CD4+ or CD8+ T cells sorted from blood, collected in a trial of the OX40 agonist ivuxolimab. These receptors were taken from an adult with an advanced solid tumor such as melanoma, head and neck, liver or kidney cancer.

The chain uses TRBV29-1 and TRBJ1-1; D uncertain. Germline-derived CDR1 and CDR2 are SQVTM and ANQGSEA. There are 13 residues in the CDR3. Trimming cost V 7 bases and J 4 bases, with 16 bases left between them. The CDR3 region is CSAFPGEVTEAFF. CDR3 DNA sequence: TGCAGCGCATTTCCTGGGGAGGTCACTGAAGCTTTCTTT.

The chain has TRBV6-5 and TRBJ2-1; D unresolved. Germline CDR1 is MNHEY and CDR2 is SVGAGI. This CDR3 region has 13 residues. V lost 2 bases, J lost 3 bases, and 5 bases lay in between. The CDR3, as DNA: TGTGCCAGCAGTTACGGAATCTACAATGAGCAGTTCTTC. Translating gives CASSYGIYNEQFF.

This clone was observed a few times. This chain uses TRBV28 with TRBJ2-2; 7 bases line up with TRBD2. Germline-derived CDR1 and CDR2 are MDHEN and SYDVKM. This CDR3 is 15 amino acids long. V lost 4 bases to trimming and J lost 7 bases; unmatched junction nucleotides: 9. The CDR3 sequence is CASSSAGTRGGELFF. CDR3 DNA: TGTGCCAGCAGTTCAGCGGGAACCCGGGGCGGGGAGCTGTTTTTT.

The rearrangement joins TRBV10-3 to TRBJ2-3; 7 positions agree with TRBD2. After removal of 4 bases from V and 4 bases from J, the junction contained 8 bases not matched to a gene. The CDR3 runs 15 residues. CDR1 and CDR2 from the germline V gene are ENHRY and SYGVKD. CDR3 protein: CAISVDGRRADTQYF. As DNA, the CDR3 is TGTGCCATCAGTGTGGACGGGAGGAGAGCAGATACGCAGTATTTT.

The chain carries TRBV5-1 and TRBJ1-1; 7 positions match TRBD1. CDR1 is SGHRS and CDR2 is YFSETQ in the germline V gene. Trimming took 4 bases from V and 0 from J; bases not matched to a gene: 9. There are 16 residues in the CDR3. Here the CDR3 reads CASSMTGRAMNTEAFF. CDR3 nucleotide sequence: TGCGCCAGCAGCATGACAGGGAGAGCGATGAACACTGAAGCTTTCTTT.

The chain recombines TRBV7-8 with TRBJ2-1; 9 nucleotides line up with TRBD1. V shed 1 base, J shed 3 bases, and the junction held 1 base outside the gene matches. Germline V gene sequence: CDR1 SGHVS, CDR2 FQNEAQ. CDR3 size: 15 residues. The CDR3 nucleotides read TGTGCCAGCAGCTTAGGGGACAGGGTCTACAATGAGCAGTTCTTC. Amino acid sequence: CASSLGDRVYNEQFF.

V usage is TRBV6-1 and J usage is TRBJ2-7; maybe TRBD1 (5 bases). CDR1 is MNHNS and CDR2 is SASEGT in the germline V gene. The length of the CDR3 is 15 residues. Deletions cut 3 bases from V and 3 bases from J, with 15 bases between. CDR3 region: CASSELTTQGYEQYV. The CDR3 nucleotides read TGTGCCAGCAGTGAGCTGACGACCCAGGGCTACGAGCAGTACGTC.

V usage is TRBV4-1 and J usage is TRBJ2-3; possible D gene TRBD2, 5 bases. The CDR3 is made up of 17 amino acids. Germline values: CDR1 MGHRA, CDR2 YSYEKL. Trimming left V 0 bases short and J 6 bases short, with 19 bases between. The chain's CDR3 is CASSQDMPTTHADTQYF. The DNA of the CDR3 is TGCGCCAGCAGCCAAGATATGCCGACTACCCACGCGGATACGCAGTATTTT.

This chain uses TRBV6-1 with TRBJ1-1; TRBD1 matches 9 bases. Trimming took 6 bases from V and 7 from J; bases not matched to a gene: 6. CDR3 length: 13 amino acids. Looked up from germline, CDR1 is MNHNS and CDR2 is SASEGT. CDR3 sequence reads: CASRPTGGSEAFF. The CDR3, as DNA: TGTGCCAGCAGGCCCACAGGGGGCAGTGAAGCTTTCTTT.

The genes are TRBV7-8 and TRBJ2-1; unclear D gene. The CDR3 contains 14 residues. CDR1 and CDR2 from the germline V gene are SGHVS and FQNEAQ. V lost 6 bases, J lost 4 bases, and 13 bases lay in between. CDR3 DNA sequence: TGTGCCAGCAGGGGTAATAGCAGATACAATGAGCAGTTCTTC. It encodes CASRGNSRYNEQFF. Full variable domain (outside the CDR3, taken from reference TRBV7-8 and TRBJ2-1): GAGVSQSPRYKVAKRGQDVALRCDPISGHVSLFWYQQALGQGPEFLTYFQNEAQLDKSGLPSDRFFAERPEGSVSTLKIQRTQQEDSAVYLCASRGNSRYNEQFFGPGTRLTVL.

The genes are TRBV6-5 and TRBJ2-1; no clear D. Trimming took off 2 bases at V and 9 bases at J, with 5 bases between the two ends. The length of the CDR3 is 11 residues. Germline CDR1 is MNHEY and CDR2 is SVGAGI. DNA of the CDR3: TGTGCCAGCAGTTACGGTCCTGAGCAGTTCTTC. It codes for CASSYGPEQFF.